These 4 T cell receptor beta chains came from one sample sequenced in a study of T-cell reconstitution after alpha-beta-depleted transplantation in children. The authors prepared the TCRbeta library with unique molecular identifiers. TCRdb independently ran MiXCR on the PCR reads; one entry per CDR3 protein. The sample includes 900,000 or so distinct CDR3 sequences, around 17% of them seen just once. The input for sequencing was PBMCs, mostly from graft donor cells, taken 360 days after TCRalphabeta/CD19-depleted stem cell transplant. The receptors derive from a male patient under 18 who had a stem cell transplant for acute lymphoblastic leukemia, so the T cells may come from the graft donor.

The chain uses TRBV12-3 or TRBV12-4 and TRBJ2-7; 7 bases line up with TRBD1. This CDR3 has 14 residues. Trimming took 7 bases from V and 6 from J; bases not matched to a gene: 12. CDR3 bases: TGTGCCAGCACCCCGGGAAGGGGGCTGGGCGAGCAGTACTTC. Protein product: CASTPGRGLGEQYF.

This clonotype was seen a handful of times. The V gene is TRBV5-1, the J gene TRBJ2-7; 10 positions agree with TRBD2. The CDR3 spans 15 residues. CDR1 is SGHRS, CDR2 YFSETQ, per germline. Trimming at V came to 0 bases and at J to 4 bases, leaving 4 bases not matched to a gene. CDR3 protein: CASSLAPAGGYEQYF. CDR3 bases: TGCGCCAGCAGCTTGGCACCAGCGGGAGGGTACGAGCAGTACTTC. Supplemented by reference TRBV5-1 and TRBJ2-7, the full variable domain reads KAGVTQTPRYLIKTRGQQVTLSCSPISGHRSVSWYQQTPGQGLQFLFEYFSETQRNKGNFPGRFSGRQFSNSRSEMNVSTLELGDSALYLCASSLAPAGGYEQYFGPGTRLTVT.

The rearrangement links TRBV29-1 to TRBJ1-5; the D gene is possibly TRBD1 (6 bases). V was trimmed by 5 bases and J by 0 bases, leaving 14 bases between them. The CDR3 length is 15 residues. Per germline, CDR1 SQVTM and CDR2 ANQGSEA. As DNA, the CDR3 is TGCAGCGTTCCCACAGGGTCGGGTAGCAATCAGCCCCAGCATTTT. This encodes CSVPTGSGSNQPQHF.

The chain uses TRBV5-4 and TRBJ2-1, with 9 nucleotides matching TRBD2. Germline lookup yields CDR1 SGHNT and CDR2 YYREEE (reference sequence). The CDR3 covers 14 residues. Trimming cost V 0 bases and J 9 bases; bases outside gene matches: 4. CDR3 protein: CASSLALAGSEQFF. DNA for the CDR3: TGTGCCAGCAGCTTGGCCCTAGCGGGAAGTGAGCAGTTCTTC. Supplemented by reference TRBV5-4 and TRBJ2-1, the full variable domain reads ETGVTQSPTHLIKTRGQQVTLRCSSQSGHNTVSWYQQALGQGPQFIFQYYREEENGRGNFPPRFSGLQFPNYSSELNVNALELDDSALYLCASSLALAGSEQFFGPGTRLTVL.